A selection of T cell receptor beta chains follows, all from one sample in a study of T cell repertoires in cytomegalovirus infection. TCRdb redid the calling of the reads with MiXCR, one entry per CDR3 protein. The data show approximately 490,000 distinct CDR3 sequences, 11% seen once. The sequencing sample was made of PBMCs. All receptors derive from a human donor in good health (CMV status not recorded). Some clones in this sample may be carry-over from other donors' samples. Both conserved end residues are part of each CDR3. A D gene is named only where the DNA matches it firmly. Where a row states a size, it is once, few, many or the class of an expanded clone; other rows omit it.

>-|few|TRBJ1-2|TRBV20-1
TGCAGTGCTAGAGATTCAACTGGATCTAACTATGGCTACACCTTC
CSARDSTGSNYGYTF
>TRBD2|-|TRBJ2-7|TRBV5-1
TGCGCCAGCAGCCCTACTAGCGGGAGGCCCTATTGGGAGCAGTACTTC
CASSPTSGRPYWEQYF
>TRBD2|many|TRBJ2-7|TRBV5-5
TGTGCCAGCAGCCTGGGGACTAGCGGACTCGAGCAGTACTTC
CASSLGTSGLEQYF
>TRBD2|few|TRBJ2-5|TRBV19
TGTGCCAGTCAAGGACTAGCGGGAGCCACGGGGGAGACCCAGTACTTC
CASQGLAGATGETQYF
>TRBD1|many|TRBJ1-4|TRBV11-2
TGTGCCAGCAGCTTCGGACAGGGAAGTGAAAAACTGTTTTTT
CASSFGQGSEKLFF
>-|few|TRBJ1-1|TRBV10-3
TGTGCCATCAGTGATGGGTCCCACCAGAGGGAAGCTTTCTTT
CAISDGSHQREAFF
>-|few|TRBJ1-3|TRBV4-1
TGCGCCAGCAGCCCACCTCGTGGGGGTGGAAACACCATATATTTT
CASSPPRGGGNTIYF
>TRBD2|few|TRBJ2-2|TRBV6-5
TGTGCCACCCTTGGCGGGGCGGGACTAAACACCGGGGAGCTGTTTTTT
CATLGGAGLNTGELFF
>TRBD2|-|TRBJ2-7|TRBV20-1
TGCAGTGCTAGAGATGAGGGGAGGTTAGCGGGAGAAGGGGGGGCCTACGAGCAGTACTTC
CSARDEGRLAGEGGAYEQYF
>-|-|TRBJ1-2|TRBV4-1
TGCGCCAGCAGCCAAGATCTGCGGGGGATCTATGGCTACACCTTC
CASSQDLRGIYGYTF
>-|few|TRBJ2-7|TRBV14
TGTGCCAGCAGCCAAGGAGGTACCCACGAGCAGTACTTC
CASSQGGTHEQYF
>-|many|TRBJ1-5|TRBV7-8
TGTGCCAGCAGCCCGAACCTGATCCGAGACAATCAGCCCCAGCATTTT
CASSPNLIRDNQPQHF
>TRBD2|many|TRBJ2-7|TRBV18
TGTGCCAGCTCACCCGGGACTAGCGGGAGCCCAAGCTCCTACGAGCAGTACTTC
CASSPGTSGSPSSYEQYF
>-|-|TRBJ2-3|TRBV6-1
TGTGCCAGCAGTGAATTATGGACAAACACAGATACGCAGTATTTT
CASSELWTNTDTQYF
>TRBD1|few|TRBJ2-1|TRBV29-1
TGCAGCGTTGGTAGACAGGGGAATGAGCAGTTCTTC
CSVGRQGNEQFF
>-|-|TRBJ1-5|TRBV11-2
TGTGCCAGCAGCGAGCGGGATAGCAATCAGCCCCAGCATTTT
CASSERDSNQPQHF
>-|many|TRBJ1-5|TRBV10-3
TGTGCCATCAGTGACAGGGGTAGCAATCAGCCCCAGCATTTT
CAISDRGSNQPQHF
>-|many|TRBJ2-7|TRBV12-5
TGTGCTAGTGGTTTGGTACAGGGCAGACCCTACGAGCAGTACTTC
CASGLVQGRPYEQYF
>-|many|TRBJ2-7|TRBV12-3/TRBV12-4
TGTGCCAGCAGTTTTCGACCCTACGAGCAGTACTTC
CASSFRPYEQYF
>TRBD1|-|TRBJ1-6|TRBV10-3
TGTGCCATCAGGGTGGACAGGAGTAATTCACCCCTCCACTTT
CAIRVDRSNSPLHF
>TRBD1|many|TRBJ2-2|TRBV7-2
TGTGCCAGCAGCTTAGCAGGGACAGGACTTTACCCCGGGGAGCTGTTTTTT
CASSLAGTGLYPGELFF
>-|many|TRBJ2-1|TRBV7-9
TGTGCCAGCAGCTTAGCAAGTCACTACAATGAGCAGTTCTTC
CASSLASHYNEQFF
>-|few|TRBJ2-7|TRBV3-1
TGTGCCAGCAGCCCCCGGAACCCAGTTGAGCAGTACTTC
CASSPRNPVEQYF
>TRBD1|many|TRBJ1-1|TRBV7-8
TGTGCCAGCGGACAGGGGGCCCTGAACACTGAAGCTTTCTTT
CASGQGALNTEAFF
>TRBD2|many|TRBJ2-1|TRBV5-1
TGCGCCAGCAGCTTGGTTGCGGGGGGTTACAATGAGCAGTTCTTC
CASSLVAGGYNEQFF
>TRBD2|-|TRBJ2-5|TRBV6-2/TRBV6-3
TGTGCCAGCAGTTACTCCTACACGGCGGGGGGCCCGGAGACCCAGTACTTC
CASSYSYTAGGPETQYF
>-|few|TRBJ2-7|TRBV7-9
TGTGCCAGCAGCGTAAACAGGGATTTTAGCGAGCAGTACTTC
CASSVNRDFSEQYF
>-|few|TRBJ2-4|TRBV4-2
TGTGCCAGCAGCCAGCCGGGCAGTGCCAAAAACATTCAGTACTTC
CASSQPGSAKNIQYF
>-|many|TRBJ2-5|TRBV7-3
TGTGCCAGCAGCCACGAGCAGGGGGAGACCCAGTACTTC
CASSHEQGETQYF
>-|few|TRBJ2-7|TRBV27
TGTGCCAGCAGTTGGGCAACACCCGGTCCTGGATTTGAGCAGTACTTC
CASSWATPGPGFEQYF
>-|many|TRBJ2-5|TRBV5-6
TGTGCCAGCAGCTTGAGAGCGATGGAGACCCAGTACTTC
CASSLRAMETQYF
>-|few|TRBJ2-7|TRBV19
TGTGCCAGTAGTATCACAGGGTGGTCCTACGAGCAGTACTTC
CASSITGWSYEQYF
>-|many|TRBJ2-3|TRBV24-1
TGTGCCACCAGTGATCCAGTGTCCACAGATACGCAGTATTTT
CATSDPVSTDTQYF
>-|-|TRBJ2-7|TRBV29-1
TGCAGCGTTGACAGGGGAAACTACGAGCAGTACTTC
CSVDRGNYEQYF
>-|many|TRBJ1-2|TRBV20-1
TGCAGTGCTCCTACAGGGTCTCGGTATGGCTACACCTTC
CSAPTGSRYGYTF
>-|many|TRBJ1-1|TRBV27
TGTGCCAGCAGTTACCTCTCGGGGGCCACTGAAGCTTTCTTT
CASSYLSGATEAFF
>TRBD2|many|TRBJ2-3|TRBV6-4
TGTGCCAGCAGTGACTCTCAGGGTAGCGGGGAATTCCACACAGATACGCAGTATTTT
CASSDSQGSGEFHTDTQYF
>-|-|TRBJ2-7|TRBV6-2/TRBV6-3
TGTGCCAGCAGTTACCCCCTGTACGAGCAGTACTTC
CASSYPLYEQYF
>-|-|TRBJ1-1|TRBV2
TGTGCCAGCAAAACGGCGGAACACTTAGAAGCTTTCTTT
CASKTAEHLEAFF
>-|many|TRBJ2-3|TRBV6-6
TGTGCCAGCAGTTTGAGGGGGGGGGGAACCACAGATACGCAGTATTTT
CASSLRGGGTTDTQYF
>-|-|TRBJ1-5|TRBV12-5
TGTGCTAGTGGTTTAGGAGGGGAGAAAGCCCAGCATTTT
CASGLGGEKAQHF
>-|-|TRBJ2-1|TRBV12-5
TGTGCTAGTGGTGGTTACAATGAGCAGTTCTTC
CASGGYNEQFF
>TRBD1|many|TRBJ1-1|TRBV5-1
TGCGCCAGCAGCTTACCGGGACAGGGAGGAGCTTTCTTT
CASSLPGQGGAFF
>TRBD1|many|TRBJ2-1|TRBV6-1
TGTGCCAGCAGTTTTTTAGACAGGGACTCCTACAATGAGCAGTTCTTC
CASSFLDRDSYNEQFF
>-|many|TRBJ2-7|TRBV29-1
TGCAGCGTTGAAAACTCCCTCCTGGGGTCTTACTACGAGCAGTACTTC
CSVENSLLGSYYEQYF